This TCR beta chain was sequenced in a study of T-cell memory formation after mild COVID-19. Across the study: TCR clustering was largely donor specific.

5'RACE primed at constant segments yielded TCR alpha and TCR beta cDNA libraries bearing sample barcodes and UMIs. TCRdb recomputed calls from the 5' RACE reads with MiXCR, one row per CDR3 protein. The sample lists about 340,000 distinct CDR3 sequences; approximately 15% were seen once. Notes on this clonotype: Its antigen is undetermined.

CDR3 size: 13 residues. The ends were cut back, 8 bases at V and 2 bases at J, with 12 bases in the middle. Germline-derived CDR1 and CDR2 are MNHEY and SVGEGT. Regarding the study as a whole: CD4+ contracting clones lay mainly in CM and EM, CD8+ ones in EMRA. Whether second-wave clones peaking at day 37 were SARS-CoV-2 specific went unconfirmed.

The chain carries TRBV6-2 or TRBV6-3 and TRBJ2-5, with D possibly TRBD2 on 5 matching bases. This TCR was recovered from a man between 18 and 35 years old who had mild COVID-19 (a few samples of this study predate the infection). Cell type and time point are not known. The specimen was PBMCs or a T cell subset sorted from them (not recorded which). CDR3 DNA sequence: TGTGCCAGCTTACTCGAGGGTCAAGAGACCCAGTACTTC. It codes for CASLLEGQETQYF.